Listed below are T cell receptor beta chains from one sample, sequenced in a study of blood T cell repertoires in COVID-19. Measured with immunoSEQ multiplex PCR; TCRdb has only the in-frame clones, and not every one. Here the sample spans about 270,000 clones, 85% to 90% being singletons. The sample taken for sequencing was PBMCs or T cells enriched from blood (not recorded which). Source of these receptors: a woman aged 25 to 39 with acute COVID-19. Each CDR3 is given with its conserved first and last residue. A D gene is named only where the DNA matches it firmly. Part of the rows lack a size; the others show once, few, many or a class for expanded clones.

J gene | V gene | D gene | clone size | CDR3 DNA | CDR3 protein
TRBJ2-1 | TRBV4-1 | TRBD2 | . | TGCGCCAGCAGCCAAGTTCTGGTAGCGGGAGCGGGTGAGCAGTTCTTC | CASSQVLVAGAGEQFF
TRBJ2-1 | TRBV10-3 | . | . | TGTGCCATCAGTAGGACAGCCTCCCAAGACAATGAGCAGTTCTTC | CAISRTASQDNEQFF
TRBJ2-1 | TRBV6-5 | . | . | TGTGCCAGCAGTTACTCGAGCGGCGGACGGGCTGAGCAGTTCTTC | CASSYSSGGRAEQFF
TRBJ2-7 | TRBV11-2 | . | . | TGTGCCAGCAGCCCGTCCTACGAGCAGTACTTC | CASSPSYEQYF
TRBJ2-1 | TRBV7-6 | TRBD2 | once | TGTGCCAGCAGCAGGCTAGCGGGAAGCTCCTACAATGAGCAGTTCTTC | CASSRLAGSSYNEQFF
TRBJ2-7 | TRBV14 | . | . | TGTGCCAGCAGCAGAGCAGGAGGCTCCTACGAGCAGTACTTC | CASSRAGGSYEQYF
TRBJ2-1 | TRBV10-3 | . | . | TGTGCCATCAAATCGGCTAGCACCTCCTACAATGAGCAGTTCTTC | CAIKSASTSYNEQFF
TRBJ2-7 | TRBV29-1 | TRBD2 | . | TGCAGCGTTTTAGCGGGATTTAGTGGCGAGCAGTACTTC | CSVLAGFSGEQYF
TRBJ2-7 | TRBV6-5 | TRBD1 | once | TGTGCCAGCAAACCGGGACAGGGGTCCTACGAGCAGTACTTC | CASKPGQGSYEQYF
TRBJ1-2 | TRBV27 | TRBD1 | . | TGTGCCAGCAGCCCAGACAGGGCGAACTATGGCTACACCTTC | CASSPDRANYGYTF
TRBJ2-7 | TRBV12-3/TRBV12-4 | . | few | TGTGCCAGCAGTCCGGTCTACGAGCAGTACTTC | CASSPVYEQYF
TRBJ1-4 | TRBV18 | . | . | TGTGCCAGCTCAGTGACTCTAACTAATGAAAAACTGTTTTTT | CASSVTLTNEKLFF
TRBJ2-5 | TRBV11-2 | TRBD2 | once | TGTGCCAGCAGCTTAGTCACTAGCGGGATCGGAGAGACCCAGTACTTC | CASSLVTSGIGETQYF
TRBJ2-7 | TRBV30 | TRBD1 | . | TGTGCCTGGAACAGGGGGCCCTACGAGCAGTACTTC | CAWNRGPYEQYF
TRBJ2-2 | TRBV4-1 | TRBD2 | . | TGCGCCAGCAGCCCAGGACGGCCGGGACTAAACACCGGGGAGCTGTTTTTT | CASSPGRPGLNTGELFF
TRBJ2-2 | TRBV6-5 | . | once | TGTGCCAGCGGACTTGGTACGAACACCGGGGAGCTGTTTTTT | CASGLGTNTGELFF
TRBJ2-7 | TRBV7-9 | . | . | TGTGCCAGCAGCCAAGCAGCGGGCGAGCAGTACTTC | CASSQAAGEQYF
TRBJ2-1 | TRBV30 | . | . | TGTGCCTGGAGTGTCGATAGTTACAATGAGCAGTTCTTC | CAWSVDSYNEQFF
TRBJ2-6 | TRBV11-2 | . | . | TGTGCCAGCAGCCACCGGGCTGGGGCCAACGTCCTGACTTTC | CASSHRAGANVLTF
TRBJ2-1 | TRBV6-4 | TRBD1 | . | TGTGCCAGCAGTGGGACAGGGGACTACAATGAGCAGTTCTTC | CASSGTGDYNEQFF
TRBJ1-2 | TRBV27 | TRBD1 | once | TGTGCCAGCAGCCCCTGGGACAGCGATGGCTACACCTTC | CASSPWDSDGYTF
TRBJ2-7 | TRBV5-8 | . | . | TGTGCCAGCAGCTCCGGTTGGGGCTCCTCCTACGAGCAGTACTTC | CASSSGWGSSYEQYF
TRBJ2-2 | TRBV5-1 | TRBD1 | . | TGCGCCAGCAGCAAAACAGGGGGCTGGGGGGAGCTGTTTTTT | CASSKTGGWGELFF
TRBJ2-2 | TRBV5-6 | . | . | TGTGCCAGCAGCTTGGTGAGTCGGACACTGAACACCGGGGAGCTGTTTTTT | CASSLVSRTLNTGELFF
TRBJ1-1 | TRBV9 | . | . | TGTGCCAGCAGCGTAGACCCCCAAGGGGACACTGAAGCTTTCTTT | CASSVDPQGDTEAFF
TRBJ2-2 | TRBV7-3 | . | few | TGTGCCAGCAGCCTGAACTCAAACACCGGGGAGCTGTTTTTT | CASSLNSNTGELFF
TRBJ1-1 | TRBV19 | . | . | TGTGCCAGTAGTATGGCAGGGAAGAACACTGAAGCTTTCTTT | CASSMAGKNTEAFF
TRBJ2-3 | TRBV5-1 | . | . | TGCGCCAGCAGCTCCCCGGACAGCAGCACAGATACGCAGTATTTT | CASSSPDSSTDTQYF
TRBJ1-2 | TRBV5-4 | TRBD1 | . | TGTGCCAGCAGCATGGACAGGGGTAACTATGGCTACACCTTC | CASSMDRGNYGYTF
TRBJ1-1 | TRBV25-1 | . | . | TGTGCCAGCAGTCATCAGGGGTCCGGGAACACTGAAGCTTTCTTT | CASSHQGSGNTEAFF
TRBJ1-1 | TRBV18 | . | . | TGTGCCGGCCAAAGCCGGGGGGGGGCGAACACTGAAGCTTTCTTT | CAGQSRGGANTEAFF
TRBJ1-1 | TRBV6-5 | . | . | TGTGCCAGCAGTTACTCGGCTGAGGGTGAAGCTTTCTTT | CASSYSAEGEAFF
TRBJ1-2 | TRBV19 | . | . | TGTGCCAGTCAACAGGGACCCTATGGCTACACCTTC | CASQQGPYGYTF
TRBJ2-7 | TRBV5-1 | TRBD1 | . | TGCGCCAGCAGCACCCAGGGGGCGGACTACGAGCAGTACTTC | CASSTQGADYEQYF
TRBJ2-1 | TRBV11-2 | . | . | TGTGCCAGCAGCTTGGGCAGCTACAATGAGCAGTTCTTC | CASSLGSYNEQFF
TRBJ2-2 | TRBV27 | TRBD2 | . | TGTGCCAGCAGTTTGTCGGCGGGAGGGCCGTCCGGGGAGCTGTTTTTT | CASSLSAGGPSGELFF
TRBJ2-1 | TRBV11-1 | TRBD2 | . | TGTGCCAGCAGCTTATTAGCGGGAGTAAACAATGAGCAGTTCTTC | CASSLLAGVNNEQFF
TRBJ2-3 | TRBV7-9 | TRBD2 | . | TGTGCCAGCAGGGGACTAGCGGGGTCATATACGCAGTATTTT | CASRGLAGSYTQYF
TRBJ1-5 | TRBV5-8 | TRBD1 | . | TGTGCCAGCAGCTTGGTAGACGACAGGGAACGGCCCCAGCATTTT | CASSLVDDRERPQHF
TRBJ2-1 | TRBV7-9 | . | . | TGTGCCAGCAGCCCGGGGCTAGCGTGGTACAATGAGCAGTTCTTC | CASSPGLAWYNEQFF
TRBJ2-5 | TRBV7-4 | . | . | TGTGCCAGCAGCTTGAGGCGGGAGACCCAGTACTTC | CASSLRRETQYF
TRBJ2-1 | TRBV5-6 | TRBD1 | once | TGTGCCAGCAGCCAGGGACAGGAGGGGCAGTTCTTC | CASSQGQEGQFF
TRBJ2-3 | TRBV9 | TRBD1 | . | TGTGCCAGCAGCGACGGACAGGGACGGGTTGCAGATACGCAGTATTTT | CASSDGQGRVADTQYF
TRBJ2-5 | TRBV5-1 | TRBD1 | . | TGCGCCAGCAGCTGGCCGAATCCTTCCGGGACAGGGCGGTCAGAGACCCAGTACTTC | CASSWPNPSGTGRSETQYF
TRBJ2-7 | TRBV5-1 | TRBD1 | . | TGCGCCAGCAGCCACGGGGACAGGACCTACGAGCAGTACTTC | CASSHGDRTYEQYF
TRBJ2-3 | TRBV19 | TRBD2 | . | TGTGCCAGTAACCAATTCATAGCGGGAGGAAACACAGATACGCAGTATTTT | CASNQFIAGGNTDTQYF
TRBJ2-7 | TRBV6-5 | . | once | TGTGCCAGCAGTTCCGGGACAACGACCTACGAGCAGTACTTC | CASSSGTTTYEQYF
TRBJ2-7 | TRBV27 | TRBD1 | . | TGTGCCAGCAGTCCCCGACCGACAGGGTGGTCCCACGAGCAGTACTTC | CASSPRPTGWSHEQYF
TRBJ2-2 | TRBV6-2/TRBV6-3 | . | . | TGTGCCAGCAGTCCCGGGTCCGGGGAGCTGTTTTTT | CASSPGSGELFF
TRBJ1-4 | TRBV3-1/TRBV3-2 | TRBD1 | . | TGTGCCAGCAGCCGCTACAGGGGGCGTTTGTCGACTAATGAAAAACTGTTTTTT | CASSRYRGRLSTNEKLFF
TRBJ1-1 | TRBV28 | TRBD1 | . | TGTGCCAGCAGCCGGACAGGAGAGAACACTGAAGCTTTCTTT | CASSRTGENTEAFF
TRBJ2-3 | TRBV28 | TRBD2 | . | TGTGCCAGCAGTTTATTCCTAGCGGGCCCGAGCACAGATACGCAGTATTTT | CASSLFLAGPSTDTQYF
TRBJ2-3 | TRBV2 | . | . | TGTGCCAGCAGTGTCGGGGTTAATGAAGATACGCAGTATTTT | CASSVGVNEDTQYF
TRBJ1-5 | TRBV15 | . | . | TGTGCCACCCAGGGCGGGGAGGGGAGCAATCAGCCCCAGCATTTT | CATQGGEGSNQPQHF
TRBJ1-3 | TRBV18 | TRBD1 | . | TGTGCCAGCTCACTAAGGACAGGCGAATACTCTGGAAACACCATATATTTT | CASSLRTGEYSGNTIYF
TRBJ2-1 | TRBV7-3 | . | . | TGTGCCAGTAGAGCGGCTGACAATGAGCAGTTCTTC | CASRAADNEQFF
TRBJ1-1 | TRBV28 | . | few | TGTGCCAGCAGTCAGGACACGGAACGGGCTTTCTTT | CASSQDTERAFF
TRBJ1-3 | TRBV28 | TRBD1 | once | TGTGCCAGCAGTTTACCCGGGAGGGGGCTTGGAAACACCATATATTTT | CASSLPGRGLGNTIYF
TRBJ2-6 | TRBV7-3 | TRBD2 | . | TGTGCCAGCAGCTTACTCCCGGGGGGGTATGCCTCTGGGGCCAACGTCCTGACTTTC | CASSLLPGGYASGANVLTF
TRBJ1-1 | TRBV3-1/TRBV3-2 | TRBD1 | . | TGTGCCAGCAGCCCGGGACAGGGGGGCGGGGATGAAGCTTTCTTT | CASSPGQGGGDEAFF